The 25 T cell receptor beta chains in this list originate from one sample, sequenced in a study of shared clonotypes between healthy human individuals. The data were produced by immunoSEQ multiplex PCR, yet TCRdb's version contains in-frame clones alone and is incomplete. The repertoire has 1.5 million to 1.9 million clones, around 98% of them found once; the top ten carry 0.45%. The material sequenced was naive CD4+ T cells sorted from blood. Subset of the sample: CD45RA+ positively selected. The receptor source for this set is a man aged 30 to 45 in good health.

This chain uses TRBV2 with TRBJ2-7; possibly TRBD2 for D (5 bases). CDR1 is SNHLY and CDR2 is FYNNEI in the germline V gene. The CDR3 is 22 residues long. Between the trimmed V and J ends, which lost 2 bases and 0 bases, there was a span of 32 bases. CDR3 in DNA: TGTGCCAGCAGTGAAACCAGCCACGGCCGCGGAATTTGGCGGGCAAGCTCCTACGAGCAGTACTTC. Protein sequence: CASSETSHGRGIWRASSYEQYF.

Note on this clone: The same CDR3 is also encoded by other DNA sequences in this sample. The chain links TRBV5-1 to TRBJ2-5; the D gene is possibly TRBD2 (5 bases). Germline V gene sequence: CDR1 SGHRS, CDR2 YFSETQ. This CDR3 comprises 13 residues. With 0 bases removed from V and 4 bases from J, the gap between germline ends came to 7 bases. CDR3 region: CASSLAGGETQYF. The CDR3 DNA follows: TGCGCCAGCAGCTTGGCAGGAGGAGAGACCCAGTACTTC.

Regarding this clone: Other DNA variants within this sample encode the same CDR3. The chain employs TRBV4-2 and TRBJ2-1; 7 bases align to TRBD2. The V and J ends lost 0 bases and 3 bases, in that order; junction bases with no gene match: 2. Germline assignment: CDR1 LGHNA and CDR2 YNFKEQ. This CDR3 comprises 15 residues. CDR3 sequence (DNA): TGTGCCAGCAGCCAAGAGGGCGGGAGCTACAATGAGCAGTTCTTC. Translation: CASSQEGGSYNEQFF.

The chain joins TRBV5-5 to TRBJ2-1; 7 bases agree with TRBD2. This CDR3 is 15 amino acids long. Looked up from germline, CDR1 is SGHKS and CDR2 is YYEKEE (reference sequence). V was pared by 4 bases and J by 0 bases, with 4 bases of the junction left unmatched. The CDR3 loop is CASSGGGRSYNEQFF. The CDR3 DNA follows: TGTGCCAGCAGCGGGGGAGGGCGCTCCTACAATGAGCAGTTCTTC. Full variable domain (rest looked up from reference TRBV5-5 and TRBJ2-1): DAGVTQSPTHLIKTRGQQVTLRCSPISGHKSVSWYQQVLGQGPQFIFQYYEKEERGRGNFPDRFSARQFPNYSSELNVNALLLGDSALYLCASSGGGRSYNEQFFGPGTRLTVL.

The chain uses TRBV7-8 and TRBJ2-7; 7 nucleotides agree with TRBD1. The CDR3 sequence is 16 residues long. In germline, CDR1 is SGHVS, CDR2 FQNEAQ. J gave up 7 bases and V 5 bases, and 17 bases lay outside the gene matches. CDR3 in DNA: TGTGCCAGCAGCCTCCTCCGGGACAGTCAAAGGAGGGAGCAGTACTTC. Its protein is CASSLLRDSQRREQYF.

This rearrangement joins TRBV19 to TRBJ1-5; D might be TRBD1 (5 bases). Trimming took off 6 bases at V and 4 bases at J, with 7 bases between the two ends. This CDR3 has 12 residues. Germline V gene sequence: CDR1 LNHDA, CDR2 SQIVND (reference sequence). The CDR3 protein is CASRTENQPQHF. CDR3 coding DNA: TGTGCCAGTAGGACAGAGAATCAGCCCCAGCATTTT. The full variable domain, its missing parts supplied by reference TRBV19 and TRBJ1-5, is DGGITQSPKYLFRKEGQNVTLSCEQNLNHDAMYWYRQDPGQGLRLIYYSQIVNDFQKGDIAEGYSVSREKKESFPLTVTSAQKNPTAFYLCASRTENQPQHFGDGTRLSIL.

V and J are TRBV9 and TRBJ2-7; 10 nucleotides agree with TRBD2. V lost 1 base, J lost 3 bases, and 10 bases stayed unmatched. Germline V gene data show CDR1 as SGDLS and CDR2 as YYNGEE. There are 17 residues in the CDR3. This CDR3 is CASSVTQREGRFYEQYF. The CDR3 DNA is TGTGCCAGCAGCGTAACCCAGCGGGAGGGCCGCTTCTACGAGCAGTACTTC.

This sequence joins TRBV2 and TRBJ1-5, with D perhaps matching TRBD1 (6 bases). Germline CDR1 SNHLY, CDR2 FYNNEI. V was cut by 4 bases and J by 3 bases, with 13 bases left in between. The length of the CDR3 is 15 residues. CDR3 nucleotides: TGTGCCAGCAGTGCCCGGGACATACTCAATCAGCCCCAGCATTTT. It yields the protein CASSARDILNQPQHF.

V usage is TRBV2 and J usage is TRBJ1-5, with 8 bases identical to TRBD1. Germline V CDR1 and CDR2: SNHLY, FYNNEI. The CDR3 is 15 residues long. V lost 3 bases and J lost 7; bases outside the gene matches: 8. The CDR3 DNA reads as TGTGCCAGCAGTGAGCAGGGGGCAATGTTACAGCCCCAGCATTTT. Its translation: CASSEQGAMLQPQHF.

This chain links TRBV28 with TRBJ2-1, with D possibly being TRBD1 (6 bases). Looked up from germline, CDR1 is MDHEN and CDR2 is SYDVKM. The CDR3 is made up of 16 amino acids. The ends were cut back, 5 bases at V and 0 bases at J, with 14 bases in the middle. Here the CDR3 reads CASSTRQAVSYNEQFF. In nucleotides, the CDR3 is TGTGCCAGCAGTACCAGACAGGCCGTCTCCTACAATGAGCAGTTCTTC.

This sequence joins TRBV4-2 and TRBJ2-7; a possible D gene is TRBD2 (5 bases). V was shortened by 1 base and J by 1 base, with 11 bases between the two germline ends. The germline V gene encodes CDR1 LGHNA and CDR2 YNFKEQ. The CDR3 has 15 residues. CDR3 sequence (DNA): TGTGCCAGCAGCCAAGTGCGACTACAGTCCTACGAGCAGTACTTC. It codes for CASSQVRLQSYEQYF.

This chain connects TRBV29-1 to TRBJ2-7, with 7 bases identical to TRBD1. V lost 7 bases, J lost 2 bases, and 8 bases stayed unmatched. The CDR3 consists of 13 residues. Germline assignment: CDR1 SQVTM and CDR2 ANQGSEA. In DNA, the CDR3 is TGCAGCGCCGGGACAGACCTGACCTACGAGCAGTACTTC. Amino acids: CSAGTDLTYEQYF.

The chain employs TRBV11-1 and TRBJ2-5; tentatively, D is TRBD2 (6 bases). CDR3 length: 15 residues. Between the trimmed V and J ends, which lost 6 bases and 4 bases, there was a span of 18 bases. Germline-derived CDR1 and CDR2 are SGHAT and FQDESV (reference sequence). The chain's CDR3 is CASSLALQEGETQYF. CDR3 in DNA: TGTGCCAGCAGTTTGGCGCTCCAGGAGGGAGAGACCCAGTACTTC.

This chain uses TRBV18 with TRBJ1-5; D is unclear. CDR3 length: 16 amino acids. The germline V and J ends were trimmed by 3 bases and 11 bases, with 23 bases remaining between them. Germline V gene sequence: CDR1 KGHSH, CDR2 LQKENI. Here the CDR3 DNA reads TGTGCCAGCTCACCTCTACCCCCCACGGCTACCCTCACCCAGCATTTT. Amino acids: CASSPLPPTATLTQHF.

V and J are TRBV4-1 and TRBJ1-3, with a weak D call TRBD1 (5 bases). The V gene's germline CDR1 is MGHRA and CDR2 YSYEKL. Trimming shortened V by 4 bases and J by 0 bases, and 10 bases separated the two germline ends. This CDR3 is built from 15 residues. CDR3 sequence: CASSRQLSSGNTIYF. The CDR3 DNA follows: TGCGCCAGCAGCCGACAGTTGAGCTCTGGAAACACCATATATTTT.

This clone was detected only once. J is TRBJ1-5 and V is TRBV28; D not resolved. This CDR3 contains 11 residues. Trimming removed 6 bases at V and 11 bases at J, with 11 bases between. Per the germline V gene, CDR1 is MDHEN and CDR2 is SYDVKM. In DNA, the CDR3 is TGTGCCAGCAGCCTATGGGGTTCCCAGCATTTT. Encoded protein: CASSLWGSQHF. The complete variable domain, with remaining parts taken from reference TRBV28 and TRBJ1-5, reads DVKVTQSSRYLVKRTGEKVFLECVQDMDHENMFWYRQDPGLGLRLIYFSYDVKMKEKGDIPEGYSVSREKKERFSLILESASTNQTSMYLCASSLWGSQHFGDGTRLSIL.

The rearrangement uses TRBV6-1 and TRBJ1-5; possibly TRBD1 for D (5 bases). CDR3 length equals 14 residues. Looked up from germline, CDR1 is MNHNS and CDR2 is SASEGT. The V gene lost 2 bases and the J gene lost 11 bases, with 16 bases spanning the gap. DNA of the CDR3: TGTGCCAGCAGTGAAATAGGAGACAGCTCGGCCCAGCATTTT. This translates into CASSEIGDSSAQHF.

V is TRBV5-1 and J is TRBJ2-5, with D hard to call. The CDR3 is made up of 14 amino acids. Germline values: CDR1 SGHRS, CDR2 YFSETQ. The germline V and J ends were trimmed by 0 bases and 2 bases, with 8 bases remaining between them. The chain's CDR3 is CASSLENTQETQYF. The CDR3 nucleotides read TGCGCCAGCAGCTTGGAGAACACTCAAGAGACCCAGTACTTC.

The chain carries TRBV7-9 and TRBJ1-1, with 10 bases that match TRBD1. Germline-derived CDR1 and CDR2 are SEHNR and FQNEAQ (reference sequence). The CDR3 contains 15 residues. V shed 4 bases and J 4 bases; nucleotides not matched to a gene: 6. CDR3 nucleotide sequence: TGTGCCAGCAGCTCACCGGGACAGGGGACCACTGAAGCTTTCTTT. Protein product: CASSSPGQGTTEAFF.

The chain uses TRBV5-6 and TRBJ2-1; D is possibly TRBD1 (5 bases). The germline V and J ends were trimmed by 1 base and 0 bases, with 14 bases remaining between them. Germline CDR1 SGHDT, CDR2 YYEEEE. The CDR3 runs 17 residues. The CDR3 loop is CASSLRVTGRSYNEQFF. CDR3 coding DNA: TGTGCCAGCAGCTTGAGGGTAACAGGCCGCTCCTACAATGAGCAGTTCTTC.

This chain links TRBV19 with TRBJ2-3; 7 positions agree with TRBD1. The CDR3 has 15 amino acids. Germline CDR1 and CDR2: LNHDA and SQIVND (reference sequence). The V segment lost 3 bases and the J segment 6 bases; nucleotides outside the gene matches: 9. CDR3 coding DNA: TGTGCCAGTAGTATGGGGCAGGGGGAATCGGATACGCAGTATTTT. As protein: CASSMGQGESDTQYF.

CDR3 nucleotides: TGTGCCAGCAGTGTACAGGGGGATCAGCCCCAGCATTTT. As protein: CASSVQGDQPQHF. This sequence joins TRBV25-1 and TRBJ1-5; 8 nucleotides match TRBD1. Germline loops: CDR1 MGHDK, CDR2 SYGVNS. The CDR3 spans 13 residues. V gave up 4 bases and J gave up 5 bases; unmatched junction bases: 1.

V is TRBV6-1 and J is TRBJ2-4; the D call may be TRBD1 or TRBD2 (6 bases each). The CDR3 spans 15 residues. Trimming took off 3 bases at V and 8 bases at J, with 17 bases between the two ends. Germline loops: CDR1 MNHNS, CDR2 SASEGT. CDR3 in DNA: TGTGCCAGCAGTGAGGGAAGGGGGGCGCTGGACATTCAGTACTTC. Its translation is CASSEGRGALDIQYF.

The genes are TRBV10-3 and TRBJ1-5; D remains ambiguous. The CDR3 totals 12 residues. V lost 4 bases and J lost 5, with 6 bases in between. Looked up from germline, CDR1 is ENHRY and CDR2 is SYGVKD. The CDR3 DNA reads as TGTGCCATCAGTGGTGTAGATCAGCCCCAGCATTTT. Its translation: CAISGVDQPQHF.

The chain joins TRBV18 to TRBJ2-1; D perhaps matches TRBD1 (5 bases). Germline CDR1 is KGHSH and CDR2 is LQKENI. V was clipped by 6 bases and J by 5 bases, with 11 bases between them. The CDR3 loop spans 13 amino acids. The CDR3 DNA reads TGTGCCAGCTCCCATGACAGCCACAATGAGCAGTTCTTC. Encoded protein: CASSHDSHNEQFF.